This entry describes one T cell receptor (beta chain). The data originate from a study of T cell changes during pregnancy in multiple sclerosis. Sequencing was performed with immunoSEQ multiplex PCR; in TCRdb, only in-frame clones are kept and a portion is missing. The data contain some 52,000 clones, over 85% of them singletons. V lost 0 bases, J lost 0 bases, and 9 bases lay in between. The CDR3 length is 15 residues. Germline values: CDR1 MDHEN, CDR2 SYDVKM. This receptor was identified in a female donor with multiple sclerosis, enrolled in a pregnancy study. The sample in question was CD4+ T cells from peripheral blood mononuclear cells, obtained before pregnancy. The J gene is TRBJ2-7, the V gene TRBV28; weak D call: TRBD1 (6 bases). CDR3 in amino acids: CASSLWGANSYEQYF. The CDR3, as DNA: TGTGCCAGCAGTTTATGGGGGGCAAACTCCTACGAGCAGTACTTC.